This T cell receptor (beta chain) appears in the sequencing data of a study of blood T cell repertoires in COVID-19. The germline V gene encodes CDR1 SGHRS and CDR2 YFSETQ. V gave up 4 bases and J gave up 0 bases, with 17 bases separating them. This CDR3 has 16 residues. The assay was immunoSEQ multiplex PCR, and TCRdb's table has in-frame clones only and misses some. The sample has approximately 120,000 clones; more than 70% are singletons. The sequence was collected from a woman of 80 years or more with COVID-19, enrolled during active disease. The chain links TRBV5-1 to TRBJ2-7; weak D call: TRBD2 (5 bases). The sequencing input was peripheral blood. The CDR3: CASSLTRDSGSYEQYF. In nucleotides, the CDR3 is TGCGCCAGCAGCCTGACCCGGGATTCAGGCTCCTACGAGCAGTACTTC. Filled out from reference TRBV5-1 and TRBJ2-7, the complete variable domain reads KAGVTQTPRYLIKTRGQQVTLSCSPISGHRSVSWYQQTPGQGLQFLFEYFSETQRNKGNFPGRFSGRQFSNSRSEMNVSTLELGDSALYLCASSLTRDSGSYEQYFGPGTRLTVT.